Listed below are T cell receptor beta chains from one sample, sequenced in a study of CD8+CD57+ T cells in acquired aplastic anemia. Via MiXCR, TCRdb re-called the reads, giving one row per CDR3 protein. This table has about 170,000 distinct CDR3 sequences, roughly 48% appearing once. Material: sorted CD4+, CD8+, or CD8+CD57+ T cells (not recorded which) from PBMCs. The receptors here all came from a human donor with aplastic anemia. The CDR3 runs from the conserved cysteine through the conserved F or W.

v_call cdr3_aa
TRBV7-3 CASSNHGTDQETQYF
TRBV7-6 CASSLATGGAADTQYF
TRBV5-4 CASRSGQGPYGYTF
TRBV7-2 CASSLTWAQPQHF
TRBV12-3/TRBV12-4 CASSRLETQYF
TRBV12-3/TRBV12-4 CASSLGIGWAGELFF
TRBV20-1 CSARDLSRTGTKQYF
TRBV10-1 CASPLDTQYF
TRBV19 CASSSRDIDPQPQHF
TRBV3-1 CASSPRGMNTEAFF
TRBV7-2 CASSLIAGAGDEQYF
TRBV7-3 CASSHGRERYSNQPQHF
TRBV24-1 CATSDSETGWYEQYF
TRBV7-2 CASSLATGMNSPLHF
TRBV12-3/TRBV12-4 CASSWTGQETQYF